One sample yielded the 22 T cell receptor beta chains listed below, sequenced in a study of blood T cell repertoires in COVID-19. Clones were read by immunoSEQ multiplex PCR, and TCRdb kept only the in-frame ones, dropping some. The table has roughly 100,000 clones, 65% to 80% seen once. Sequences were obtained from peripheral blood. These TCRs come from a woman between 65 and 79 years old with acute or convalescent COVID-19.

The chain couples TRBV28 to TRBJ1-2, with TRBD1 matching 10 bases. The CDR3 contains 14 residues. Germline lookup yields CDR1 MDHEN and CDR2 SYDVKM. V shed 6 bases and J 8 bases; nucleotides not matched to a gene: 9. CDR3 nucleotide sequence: TGTGCCAGCAGACCAGCGGGACAGGGGTCGGGCTACACCTTC. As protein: CASRPAGQGSGYTF.

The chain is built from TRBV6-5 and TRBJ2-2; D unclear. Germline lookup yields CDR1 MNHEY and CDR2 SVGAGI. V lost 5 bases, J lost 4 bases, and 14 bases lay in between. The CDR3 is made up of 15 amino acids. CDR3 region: CASSTRHPTTGELFF. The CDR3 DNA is TGTGCCAGCAGTACCCGACACCCAACCACCGGGGAGCTGTTTTTT.

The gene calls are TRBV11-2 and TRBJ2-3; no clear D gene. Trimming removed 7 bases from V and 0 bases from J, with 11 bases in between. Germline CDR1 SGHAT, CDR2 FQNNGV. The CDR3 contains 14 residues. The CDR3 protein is CASTYTRSTDTQYF. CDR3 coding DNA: TGTGCCAGCACCTATACGCGGAGCACAGATACGCAGTATTTT.

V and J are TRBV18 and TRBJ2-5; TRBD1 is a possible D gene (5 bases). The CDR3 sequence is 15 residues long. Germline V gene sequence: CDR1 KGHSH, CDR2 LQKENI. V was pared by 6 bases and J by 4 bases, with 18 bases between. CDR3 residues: CASSPTVKGLETQYF. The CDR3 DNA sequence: TGTGCCAGCTCGCCAACGGTTAAGGGGTTAGAGACCCAGTACTTC.

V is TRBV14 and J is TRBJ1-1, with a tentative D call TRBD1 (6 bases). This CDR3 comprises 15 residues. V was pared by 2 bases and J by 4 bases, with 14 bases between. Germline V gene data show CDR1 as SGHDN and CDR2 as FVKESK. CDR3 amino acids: CASSQQGRGATEAFF. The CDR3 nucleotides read TGTGCCAGCAGCCAACAGGGACGGGGGGCCACTGAAGCTTTCTTT.

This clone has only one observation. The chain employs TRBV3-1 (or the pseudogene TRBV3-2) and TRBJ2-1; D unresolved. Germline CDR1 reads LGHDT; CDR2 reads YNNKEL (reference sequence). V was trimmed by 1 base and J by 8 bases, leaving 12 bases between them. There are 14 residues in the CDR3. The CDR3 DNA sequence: TGTGCCAGCAGCCAAGGCAGGCCAGGATATGAGCAGTTCTTC. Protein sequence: CASSQGRPGYEQFF.

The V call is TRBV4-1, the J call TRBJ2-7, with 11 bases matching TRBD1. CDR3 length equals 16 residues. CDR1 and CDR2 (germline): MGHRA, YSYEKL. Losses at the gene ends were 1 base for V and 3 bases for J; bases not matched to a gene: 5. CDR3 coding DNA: TGCGCCAGCAGCCAAGCCCCGGGACAGGGGGGCTACGAGCAGTACTTC. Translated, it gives CASSQAPGQGGYEQYF.

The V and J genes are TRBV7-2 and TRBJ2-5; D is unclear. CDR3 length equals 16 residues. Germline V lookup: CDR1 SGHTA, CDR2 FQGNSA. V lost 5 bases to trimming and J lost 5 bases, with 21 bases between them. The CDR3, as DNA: TGTGCCAGCAGCCTCTCCATGACTGGTAGAAGGGAGACCCAGTACTTC. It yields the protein CASSLSMTGRRETQYF.

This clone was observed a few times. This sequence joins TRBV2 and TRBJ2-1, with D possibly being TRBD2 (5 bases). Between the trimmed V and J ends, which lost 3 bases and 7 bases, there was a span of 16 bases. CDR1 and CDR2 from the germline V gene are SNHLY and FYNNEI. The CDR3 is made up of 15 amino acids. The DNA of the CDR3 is TGTGCCAGCAGTGATTCGGGGAACATGGGAAATGAGCAGTTCTTC. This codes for CASSDSGNMGNEQFF.

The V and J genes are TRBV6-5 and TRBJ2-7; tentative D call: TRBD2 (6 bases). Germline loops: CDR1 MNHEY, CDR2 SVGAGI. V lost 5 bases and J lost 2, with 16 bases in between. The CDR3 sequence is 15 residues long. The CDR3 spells CASSRTRRETYEQYF. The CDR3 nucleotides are TGTGCCAGCAGTAGGACAAGGAGGGAAACCTACGAGCAGTACTTC.

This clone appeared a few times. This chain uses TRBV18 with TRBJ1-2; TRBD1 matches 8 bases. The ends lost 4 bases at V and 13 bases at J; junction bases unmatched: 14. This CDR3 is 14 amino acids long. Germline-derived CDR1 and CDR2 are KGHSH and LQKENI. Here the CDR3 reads CASSRLPTGDIVTF. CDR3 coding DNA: TGTGCCAGCTCACGTCTTCCGACAGGGGATATCGTCACCTTC.

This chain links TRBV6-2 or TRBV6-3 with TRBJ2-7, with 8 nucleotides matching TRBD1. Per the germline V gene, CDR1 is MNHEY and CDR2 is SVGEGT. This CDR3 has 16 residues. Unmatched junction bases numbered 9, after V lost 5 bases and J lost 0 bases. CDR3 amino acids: CASSPGTGIVSYEQYF. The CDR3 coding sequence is TGTGCCAGCAGTCCGGGGACAGGAATAGTCTCCTACGAGCAGTACTTC.

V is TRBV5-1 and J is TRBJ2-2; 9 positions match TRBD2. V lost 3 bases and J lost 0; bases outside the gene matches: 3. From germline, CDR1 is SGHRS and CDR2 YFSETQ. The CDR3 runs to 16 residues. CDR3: CASSSGLAPNTGELFF. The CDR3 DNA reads TGCGCCAGCAGCTCTGGACTAGCGCCGAACACCGGGGAGCTGTTTTTT.

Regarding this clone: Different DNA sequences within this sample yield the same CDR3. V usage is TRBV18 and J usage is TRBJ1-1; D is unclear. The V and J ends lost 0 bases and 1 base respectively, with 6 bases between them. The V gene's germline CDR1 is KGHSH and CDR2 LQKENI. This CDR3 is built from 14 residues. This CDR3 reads CASSPPPGNTEAFF. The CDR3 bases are TGTGCCAGCTCACCACCCCCAGGGAACACTGAAGCTTTCTTT.

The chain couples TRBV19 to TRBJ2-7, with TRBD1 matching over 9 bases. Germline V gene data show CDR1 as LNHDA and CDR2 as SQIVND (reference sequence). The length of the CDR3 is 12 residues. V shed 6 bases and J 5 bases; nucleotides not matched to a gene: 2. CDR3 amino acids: CASSGTGNEQYF. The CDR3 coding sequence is TGTGCCAGTAGCGGGACAGGGAACGAGCAGTACTTC.

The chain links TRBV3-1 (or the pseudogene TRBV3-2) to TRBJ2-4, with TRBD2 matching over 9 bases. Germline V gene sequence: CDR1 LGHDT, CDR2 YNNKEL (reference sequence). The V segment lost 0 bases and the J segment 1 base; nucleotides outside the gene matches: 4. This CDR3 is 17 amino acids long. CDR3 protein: CASSQDSSGGAKNIQYF. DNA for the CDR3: TGTGCCAGCAGCCAAGATAGCAGCGGGGGGGCCAAAAACATTCAGTACTTC.

CDR3 nucleotides: TGTGCCAGCAGCGGAGGACTATTCTACAATGAGCAGTTCTTC. It yields the protein CASSGGLFYNEQFF. The V gene is TRBV9, the J gene TRBJ2-1; D possibly corresponds to TRBD2 (6 bases). CDR3 length equals 14 residues. V was clipped by 3 bases and J by 3 bases, with 10 bases between them. Germline CDR1 and CDR2: SGDLS and YYNGEE. The full variable domain, completed using reference TRBV9 and TRBJ2-1, is DSGVTQTPKHLITATGQRVTLRCSPRSGDLSVYWYQQSLDQGLQFLIQYYNGEERAKGNILERFSAQQFPDLHSELNLSSLELGDSALYFCASSGGLFYNEQFFGPGTRLTVL.

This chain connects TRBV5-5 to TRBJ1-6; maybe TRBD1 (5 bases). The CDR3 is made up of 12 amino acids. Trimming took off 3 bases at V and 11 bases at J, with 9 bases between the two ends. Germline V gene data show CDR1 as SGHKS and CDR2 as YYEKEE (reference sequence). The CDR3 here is CASSSPGAPLHF. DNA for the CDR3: TGTGCCAGCAGCTCCCCGGGGGCACCCCTCCACTTT.

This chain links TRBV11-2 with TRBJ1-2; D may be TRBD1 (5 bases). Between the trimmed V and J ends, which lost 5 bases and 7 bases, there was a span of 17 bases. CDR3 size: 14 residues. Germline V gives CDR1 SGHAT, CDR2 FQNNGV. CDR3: CASSPLWTGGGYTF. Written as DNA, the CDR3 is TGTGCCAGCAGCCCACTTTGGACCGGGGGTGGCTACACCTTC.

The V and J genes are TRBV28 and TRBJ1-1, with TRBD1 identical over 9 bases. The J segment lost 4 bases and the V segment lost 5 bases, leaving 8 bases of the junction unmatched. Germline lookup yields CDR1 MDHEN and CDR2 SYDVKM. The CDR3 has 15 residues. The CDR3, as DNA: TGTGCCAGCAGTCCCCACAGGGGGCGAGGCACTGAAGCTTTCTTT. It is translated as CASSPHRGRGTEAFF.

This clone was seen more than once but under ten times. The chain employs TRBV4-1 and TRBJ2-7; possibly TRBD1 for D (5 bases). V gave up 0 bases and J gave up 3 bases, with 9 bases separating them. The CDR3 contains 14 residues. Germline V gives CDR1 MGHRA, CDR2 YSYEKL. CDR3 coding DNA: TGCGCCAGCAGCCAAGATGGGGCCAGCTACGAGCAGTACTTC. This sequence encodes CASSQDGASYEQYF.

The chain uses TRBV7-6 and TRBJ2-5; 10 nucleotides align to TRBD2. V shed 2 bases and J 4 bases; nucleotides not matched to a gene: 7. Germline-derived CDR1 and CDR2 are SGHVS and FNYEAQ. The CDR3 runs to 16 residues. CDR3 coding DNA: TGTGCCAGCAGCTTACAGCGGGGGGGCCTGGGAGAGACCCAGTACTTC. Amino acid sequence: CASSLQRGGLGETQYF. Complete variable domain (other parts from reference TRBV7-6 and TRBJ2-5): GAGVSQSPRYKVTKRGQDVALRCDPISGHVSLYWYRQALGQGPEFLTYFNYEAQQDKSGLPNDRFSAERPEGSISTLTIQRTEQRDSAMYRCASSLQRGGLGETQYFGPGTRLLVL.